One sample yielded the 6 T cell receptor beta chains listed below, sequenced in a study of neurological immune-mediated disorders. TCRdb independently ran MiXCR on the 5' RACE reads; one entry per CDR3 protein. The sample holds around 70,000 distinct CDR3 sequences, roughly 4.9% seen once. Sequenced: PBMCs. These receptors originate from a woman aged 70 to 79 with multiple sclerosis.

This clonotype appeared a few times. This clone may be a read error of a much larger clone one base away. V and J are TRBV6-5 and TRBJ2-1; D possibly corresponds to TRBD2 (5 bases). CDR1 is MNHEY and CDR2 is SVGAGI in the germline V gene. This CDR3 is 16 amino acids long. Trimming took 3 bases from V and 8 from J, leaving 20 bases between them. In DNA form, the CDR3 reads TGTGCCAGCAGTTATTCACTGGCGGGTCACTCCGATGAGCAGTTCTTC. It translates to CASSYSLAGHSDEQFF.

This clonotype was seen ten or more times. The chain recombines TRBV20-1 with TRBJ2-3; 10 nucleotides match TRBD2. The V gene's germline CDR1 is DFQATT and CDR2 SNEGSKA (reference sequence). This CDR3 spans 16 amino acids. CDR3 DNA: TGCAGCGAGAGAAAAAGCGGGAGGGCCGGGGGTGATACGCAGTATTTT. As protein: CSERKSGRAGGDTQYF.

This chain connects TRBV29-1 to TRBJ1-2, with a possible D match to TRBD1 (5 bases). The CDR3 has 11 residues. V was pared by 4 bases and J by 14 bases, with 17 bases between. Germline CDR1 reads SQVTM; CDR2 reads ANQGSEA. DNA for the CDR3: TGCAGCGTTGCCCTTCAAAGGGGAAGAACCTTC. It specifies CSVALQRGRTF.

This clonotype showed up many times. The gene calls are TRBV7-2 and TRBJ1-5; tentatively, D is TRBD1 (5 bases). In germline, CDR1 is SGHTA, CDR2 FQGNSA. CDR3 size: 16 residues. Trimming pared 1 base from V and 6 bases from J, leaving 16 bases between. The CDR3 is CASSLVMGGIGQPQHF. The CDR3 DNA sequence: TGTGCCAGCAGCTTAGTAATGGGGGGGATCGGTCAGCCCCAGCATTTT.

At least ten counts were recorded for this clonotype. Here the CDR3 reads CASSYREGGQPQHF. The CDR3 region has the DNA TGTGCCAGCAGTTACAGGGAAGGGGGTCAGCCCCAGCATTTT. V usage is TRBV6-5 and J usage is TRBJ1-5, with D tentatively TRBD1 (6 bases). Germline CDR1 is MNHEY and CDR2 is SVGAGI. The length of the CDR3 is 14 residues. V lost 2 bases and J 6 bases, leaving 11 bases between the germline ends.

This clonotype was observed many times. This chain joins TRBV20-1 and TRBJ2-3; 8 bases line up with TRBD2. V shed 1 base, J shed 2 bases, and the junction held 11 bases outside the gene matches. The CDR3 runs to 17 residues. Looked up from germline, CDR1 is DFQATT and CDR2 is SNEGSKA (reference sequence). CDR3 sequence: CSARVRTGTRHTDTQYF. CDR3 DNA: TGCAGTGCTAGAGTTAGAACCGGGACTAGGCACACAGATACGCAGTATTTT.